This T cell receptor (beta chain) was captured in a study of T cell changes during pregnancy in multiple sclerosis. Data came from immunoSEQ multiplex PCR; TCRdb stores just in-frame clones and leaves some out. The sample lists more than 75,000 clones; around 93% were seen once. V was shortened by 2 bases and J by 3 bases, with 10 bases between the two germline ends. The germline V gene has CDR1 SNHLY and CDR2 FYNNEI. The CDR3 runs to 14 residues. The gene calls are TRBV2 and TRBJ1-1; D is ambiguous. The clonotype originates from a female donor with multiple sclerosis, enrolled in a pregnancy study. The sequences come from peripheral blood, collected in the first trimester of pregnancy. The CDR3 DNA sequence: TGTGCCAGCAGTGAACCCCAGGTTTACACTGAAGCTTTCTTT. Translation: CASSEPQVYTEAFF.